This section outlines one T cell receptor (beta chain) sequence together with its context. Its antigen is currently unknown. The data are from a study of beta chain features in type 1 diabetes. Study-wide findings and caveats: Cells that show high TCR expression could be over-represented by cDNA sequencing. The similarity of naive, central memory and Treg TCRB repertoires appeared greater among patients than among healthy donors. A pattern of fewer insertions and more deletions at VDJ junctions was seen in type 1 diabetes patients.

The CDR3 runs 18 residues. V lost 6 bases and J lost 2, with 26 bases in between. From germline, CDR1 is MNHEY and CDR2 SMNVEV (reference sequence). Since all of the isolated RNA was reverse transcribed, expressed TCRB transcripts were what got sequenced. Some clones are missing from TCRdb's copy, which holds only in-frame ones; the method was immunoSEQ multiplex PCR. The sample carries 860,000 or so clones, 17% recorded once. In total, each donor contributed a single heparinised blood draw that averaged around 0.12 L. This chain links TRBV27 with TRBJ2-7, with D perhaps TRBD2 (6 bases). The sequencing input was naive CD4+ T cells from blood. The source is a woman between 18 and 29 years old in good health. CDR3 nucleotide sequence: TGTGCCAGCAGCTCACGAGGCGGACTACAGACTATCGCCTACGAGCAGTACTTC. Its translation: CASSSRGGLQTIAYEQYF.